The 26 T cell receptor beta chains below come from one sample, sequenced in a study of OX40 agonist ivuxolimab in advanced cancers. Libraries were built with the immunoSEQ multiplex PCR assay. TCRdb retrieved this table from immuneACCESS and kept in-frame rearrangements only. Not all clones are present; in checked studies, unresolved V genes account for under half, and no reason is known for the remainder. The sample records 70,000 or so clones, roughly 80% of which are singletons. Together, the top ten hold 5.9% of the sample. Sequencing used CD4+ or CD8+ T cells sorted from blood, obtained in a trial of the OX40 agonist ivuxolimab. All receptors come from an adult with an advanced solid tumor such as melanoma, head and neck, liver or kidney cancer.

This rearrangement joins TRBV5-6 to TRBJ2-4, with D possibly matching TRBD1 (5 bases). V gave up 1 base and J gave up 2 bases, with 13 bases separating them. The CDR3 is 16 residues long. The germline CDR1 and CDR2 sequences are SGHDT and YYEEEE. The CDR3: CASSLSGSETKNIQYF. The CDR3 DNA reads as TGTGCCAGCAGCTTGTCAGGGTCGGAAACCAAAAACATTCAGTACTTC.

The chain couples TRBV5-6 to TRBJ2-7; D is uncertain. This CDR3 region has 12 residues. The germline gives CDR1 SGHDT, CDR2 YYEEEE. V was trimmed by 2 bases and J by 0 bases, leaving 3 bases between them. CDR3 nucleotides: TGTGCCAGCAGCTTCGCCTCCTACGAGCAGTACTTC. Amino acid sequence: CASSFASYEQYF.

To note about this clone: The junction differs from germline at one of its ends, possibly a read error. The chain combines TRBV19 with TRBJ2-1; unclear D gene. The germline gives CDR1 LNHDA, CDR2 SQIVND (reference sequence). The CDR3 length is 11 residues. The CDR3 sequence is CASRIGGEQFF. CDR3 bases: TGTGCCAGTAGGATAGGTGGTGAGCAGTTCTTC.

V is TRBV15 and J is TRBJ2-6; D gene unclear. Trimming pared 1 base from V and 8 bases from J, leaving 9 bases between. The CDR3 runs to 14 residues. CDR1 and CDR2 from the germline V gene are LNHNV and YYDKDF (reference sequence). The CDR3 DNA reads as TGTGCCACCAGCAGAGTACCAGACTCCAACGTCCTGACTTTC. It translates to CATSRVPDSNVLTF.

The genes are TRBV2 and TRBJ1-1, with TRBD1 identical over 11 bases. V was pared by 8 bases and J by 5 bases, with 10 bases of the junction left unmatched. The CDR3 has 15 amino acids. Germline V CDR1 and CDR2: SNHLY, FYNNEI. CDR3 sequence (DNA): TGTGCCAGCTTCACCCCAGGGACAGGGGGGACTGAAGCTTTCTTT. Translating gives CASFTPGTGGTEAFF.

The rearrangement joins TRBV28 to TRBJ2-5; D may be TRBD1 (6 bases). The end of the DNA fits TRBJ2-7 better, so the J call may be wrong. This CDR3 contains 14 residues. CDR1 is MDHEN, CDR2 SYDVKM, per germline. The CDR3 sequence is CASTPRTATYEQYF. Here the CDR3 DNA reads TGTGCCAGCACCCCCAGGACAGCAACCTACGAGCAGTACTTC.

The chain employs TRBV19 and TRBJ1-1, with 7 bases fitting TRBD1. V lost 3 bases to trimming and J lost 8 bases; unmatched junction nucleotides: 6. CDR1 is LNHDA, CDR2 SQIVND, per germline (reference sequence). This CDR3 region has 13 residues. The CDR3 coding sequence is TGTGCCAGTAGTATTCGGCAACAGGGGGAAGCTTTCTTT. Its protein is CASSIRQQGEAFF.

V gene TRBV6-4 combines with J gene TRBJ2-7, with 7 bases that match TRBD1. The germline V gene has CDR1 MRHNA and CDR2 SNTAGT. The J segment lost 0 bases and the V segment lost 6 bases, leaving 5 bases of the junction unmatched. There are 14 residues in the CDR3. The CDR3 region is CASSWDRTSYEQYF. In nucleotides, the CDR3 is TGTGCCAGCAGCTGGGACAGAACCTCCTACGAGCAGTACTTC.

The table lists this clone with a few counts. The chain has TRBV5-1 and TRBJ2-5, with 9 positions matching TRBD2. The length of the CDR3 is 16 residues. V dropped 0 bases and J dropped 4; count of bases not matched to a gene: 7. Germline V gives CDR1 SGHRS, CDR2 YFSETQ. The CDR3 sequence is CASSLGLAGTGETQYF. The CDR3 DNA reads TGCGCCAGCAGCTTGGGCCTAGCGGGGACGGGAGAGACCCAGTACTTC.

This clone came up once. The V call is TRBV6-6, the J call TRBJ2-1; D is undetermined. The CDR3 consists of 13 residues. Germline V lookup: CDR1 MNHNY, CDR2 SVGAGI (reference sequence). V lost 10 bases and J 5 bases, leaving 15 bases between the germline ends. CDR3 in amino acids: CATGTTIDNEQFF. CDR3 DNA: TGTGCCACTGGCACAACCATCGACAATGAGCAGTTCTTC.

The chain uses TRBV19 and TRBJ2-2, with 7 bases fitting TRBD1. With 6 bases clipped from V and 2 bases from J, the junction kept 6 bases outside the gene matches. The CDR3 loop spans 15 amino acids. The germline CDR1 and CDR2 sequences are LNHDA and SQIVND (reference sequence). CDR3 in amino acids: CASSRDSANTGELFF. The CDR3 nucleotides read TGTGCCAGTAGCCGGGACAGTGCTAACACCGGGGAGCTGTTTTTT.

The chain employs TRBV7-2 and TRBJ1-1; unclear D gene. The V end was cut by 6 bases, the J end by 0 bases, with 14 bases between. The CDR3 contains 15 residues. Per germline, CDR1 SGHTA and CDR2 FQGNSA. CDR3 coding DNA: TGTGCCAGCAGACCGGGCCCCGGGATGAACACTGAAGCTTTCTTT. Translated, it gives CASRPGPGMNTEAFF.

The chain's CDR3 is CASSLAPGLAGWDTQYF. The CDR3 nucleotides read TGTGCCAGCAGTCTAGCTCCGGGACTAGCGGGCTGGGATACGCAGTATTTT. V is TRBV6-4 and J is TRBJ2-3, with 12 nucleotides matching TRBD2. CDR1 is MRHNA, CDR2 SNTAGT, per germline. This CDR3 is built from 17 residues. Trimming removed 5 bases from V and 6 bases from J; junction bases left unmatched: 12.

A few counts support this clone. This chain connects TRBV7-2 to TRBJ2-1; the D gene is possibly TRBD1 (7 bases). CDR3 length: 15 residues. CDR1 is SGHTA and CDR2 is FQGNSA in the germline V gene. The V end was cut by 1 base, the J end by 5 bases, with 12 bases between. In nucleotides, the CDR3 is TGTGCCAGCAGCTTAGGGAGGGGACAGCACAATGAGCAGTTCTTC. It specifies CASSLGRGQHNEQFF.

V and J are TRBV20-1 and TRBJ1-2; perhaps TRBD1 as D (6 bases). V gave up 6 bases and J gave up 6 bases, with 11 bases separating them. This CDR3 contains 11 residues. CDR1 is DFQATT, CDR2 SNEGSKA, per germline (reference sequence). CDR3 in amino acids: CSARGGHGYTF. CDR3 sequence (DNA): TGCAGTGCAAGGGGGGGCCATGGCTACACCTTC.

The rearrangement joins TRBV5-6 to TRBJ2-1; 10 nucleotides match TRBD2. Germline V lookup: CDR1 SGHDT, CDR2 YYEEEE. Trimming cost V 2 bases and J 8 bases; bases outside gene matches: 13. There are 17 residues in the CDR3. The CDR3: CASSFPPGLAAGHEQFF. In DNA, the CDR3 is TGTGCCAGCAGCTTCCCTCCCGGACTAGCGGCGGGGCATGAGCAGTTCTTC.

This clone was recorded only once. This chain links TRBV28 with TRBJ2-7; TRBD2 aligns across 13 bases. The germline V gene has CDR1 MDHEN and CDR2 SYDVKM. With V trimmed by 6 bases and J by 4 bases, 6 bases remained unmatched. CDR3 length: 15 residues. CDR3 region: CASSTGLAGAYEQYF. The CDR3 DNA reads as TGTGCCAGCAGCACTGGACTAGCGGGAGCTTACGAGCAGTACTTC.

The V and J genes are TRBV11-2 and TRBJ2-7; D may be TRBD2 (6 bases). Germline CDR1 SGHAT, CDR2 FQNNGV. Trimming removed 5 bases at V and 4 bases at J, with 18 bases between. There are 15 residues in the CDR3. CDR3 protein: CASSRQPGSGYEQYF. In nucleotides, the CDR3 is TGTGCCAGCAGCCGACAGCCGGGTAGCGGTTACGAGCAGTACTTC.

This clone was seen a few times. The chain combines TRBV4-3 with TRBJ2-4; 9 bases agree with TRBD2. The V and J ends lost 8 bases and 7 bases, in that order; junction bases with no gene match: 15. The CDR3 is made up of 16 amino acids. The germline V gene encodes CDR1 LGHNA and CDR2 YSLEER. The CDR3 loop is CASELLVAGEGNIQYF. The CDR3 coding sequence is TGCGCCAGCGAACTACTGGTAGCGGGGGAGGGGAACATTCAGTACTTC.

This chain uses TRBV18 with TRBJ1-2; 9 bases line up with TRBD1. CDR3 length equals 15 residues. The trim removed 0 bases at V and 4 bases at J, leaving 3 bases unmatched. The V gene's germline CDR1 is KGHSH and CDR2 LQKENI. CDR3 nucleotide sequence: TGTGCCAGCTCACCACCGGGGACAGGGTTCTATGGCTACACCTTC. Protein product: CASSPPGTGFYGYTF.

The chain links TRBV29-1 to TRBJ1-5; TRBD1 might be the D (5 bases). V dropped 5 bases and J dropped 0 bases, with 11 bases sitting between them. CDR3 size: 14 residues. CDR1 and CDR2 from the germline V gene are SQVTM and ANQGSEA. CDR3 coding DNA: TGCAGCGTTTCAGGGCCCGATAGCAATCAGCCCCAGCATTTT. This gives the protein CSVSGPDSNQPQHF.

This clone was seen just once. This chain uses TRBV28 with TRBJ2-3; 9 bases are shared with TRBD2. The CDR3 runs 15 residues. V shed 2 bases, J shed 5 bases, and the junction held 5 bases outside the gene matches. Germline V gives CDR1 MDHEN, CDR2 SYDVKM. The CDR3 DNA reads TGTGCCAGCAGTTTAGCGGGAGGGCCTCTAGATACGCAGTATTTT. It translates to CASSLAGGPLDTQYF.

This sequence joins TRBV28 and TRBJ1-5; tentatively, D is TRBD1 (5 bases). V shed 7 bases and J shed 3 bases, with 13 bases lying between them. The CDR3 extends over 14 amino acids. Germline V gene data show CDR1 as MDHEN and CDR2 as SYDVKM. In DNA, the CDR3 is TGTGCCAGCAACCGGGGAGGGACCAATCAGCCCCAGCATTTT. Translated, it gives CASNRGGTNQPQHF.

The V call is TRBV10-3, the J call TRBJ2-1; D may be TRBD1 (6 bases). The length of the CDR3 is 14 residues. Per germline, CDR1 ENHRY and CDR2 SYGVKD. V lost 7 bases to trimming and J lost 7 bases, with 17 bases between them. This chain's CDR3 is CAIMGGDKRNEQFF. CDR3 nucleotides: TGTGCCATCATGGGTGGGGACAAGAGGAATGAGCAGTTCTTC.

CDR3 protein: CASSSPTRCPYEQYV. CDR3 coding DNA: TGTGCTAGCAGCTCTCCTACCCGATGCCCCTACGAGCAGTACGTC. V gene TRBV7-7 combines with J gene TRBJ2-7; D is undetermined. Per the germline V gene, CDR1 is SSHAT and CDR2 is FNYEAQ (reference sequence). This CDR3 contains 15 residues.

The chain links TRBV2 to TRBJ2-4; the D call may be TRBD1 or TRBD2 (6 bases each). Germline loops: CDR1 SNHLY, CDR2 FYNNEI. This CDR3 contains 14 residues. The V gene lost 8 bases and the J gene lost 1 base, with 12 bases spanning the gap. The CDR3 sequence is CASGGGAAKNIQYF. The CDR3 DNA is TGTGCCAGCGGGGGCGGGGCGGCCAAAAACATTCAGTACTTC. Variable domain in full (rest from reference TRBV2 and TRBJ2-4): EPEVTQTPSHQVTQMGQEVILRCVPISNHLYFYWYRQILGQKVEFLVSFYNNEISEKSEIFDDQFSVERPDGSNFTLKIRSTKLEDSAMYFCASGGGAAKNIQYFGAGTRLSVL.